This T cell receptor beta chain was retrieved from a study of radiotherapy plus CTLA-4 blockade in lung cancer. TCRdb's copy holds only in-frame clones and misses some; the assay was immunoSEQ multiplex PCR. There are roughly 130,000 clones in the sample; 90% occur only once, and 6.9% lies in the top ten. The CDR3 has 13 residues. Per germline, CDR1 SGHRS and CDR2 YFSETQ. V lost 4 bases and J 6 bases, leaving 12 bases between the germline ends. The input for sequencing was peripheral blood, taken from a patient treated with radiotherapy plus ipilimumab. This chain joins TRBV5-1 and TRBJ2-3; maybe TRBD2 (5 bases). The sequence derives from a human donor with non-small cell lung cancer that progressed on radiotherapy plus ipilimumab. This CDR3 is CASSPGKLDTQYF. In DNA form, the CDR3 reads TGCGCCAGCAGCCCGGGGAAGCTGGATACGCAGTATTTT.